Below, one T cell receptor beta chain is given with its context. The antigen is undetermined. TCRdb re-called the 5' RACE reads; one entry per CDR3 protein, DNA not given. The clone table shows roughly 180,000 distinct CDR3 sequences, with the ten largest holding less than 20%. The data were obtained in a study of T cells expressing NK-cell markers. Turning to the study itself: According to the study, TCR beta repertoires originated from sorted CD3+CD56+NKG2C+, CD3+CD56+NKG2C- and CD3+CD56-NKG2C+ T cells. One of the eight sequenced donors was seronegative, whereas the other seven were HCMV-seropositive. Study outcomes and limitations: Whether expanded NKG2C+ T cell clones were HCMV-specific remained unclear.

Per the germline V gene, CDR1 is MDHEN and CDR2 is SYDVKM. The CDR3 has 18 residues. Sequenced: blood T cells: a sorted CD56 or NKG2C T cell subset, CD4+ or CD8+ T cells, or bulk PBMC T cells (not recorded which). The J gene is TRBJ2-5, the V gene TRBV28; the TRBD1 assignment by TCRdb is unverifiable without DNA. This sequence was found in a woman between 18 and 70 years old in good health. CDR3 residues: CASSPRYRGRRGGETQYF.